The clone carrying this T cell receptor (beta chain) was detected a few times. What it binds is unknown. It was with unique molecular identifiers that the TCRbeta library was prepared. TCRdb passed the PCR reads through MiXCR, listing each CDR3 protein once. The sample has 450,000 to 550,000 distinct CDR3 sequences; more than 9.5% are singletons. Looked up from germline, CDR1 is MNHNS and CDR2 is SASEGT. V lost 5 bases to trimming and J lost 11 bases; unmatched junction nucleotides: 12. The CDR3 extends over 14 amino acids. The data belong to a study of T-cell reconstitution after alpha-beta-depleted transplantation in children. General observations from the study: At one year after transplant, newly produced T cells mostly accounted for T-cell counts and diversity.

This sequence originates from a female patient younger than 10 who had a stem cell transplant for aplastic anemia, so the T cells may come from the graft donor. Sequencing was performed on PBMCs, mostly from graft donor cells, taken 180 days after TCRalphabeta/CD19-depleted stem cell transplant. The V and J genes are TRBV6-1 and TRBJ2-7; 10 bases map to TRBD2. The CDR3 protein is CASSRGLADAWEYF. The CDR3 coding sequence is TGTGCCAGCAGTAGAGGACTAGCGGATGCATGGGAGTACTTC.